These 30 T cell receptor beta chains share one sample of origin, sequenced in a study of shared T cell receptors in the human thymus. Using immunoSEQ multiplex PCR, the repertoire was profiled, and TCRdb retains in-frame clones only, with some absent. The sample has hundreds of thousands of clones, around 87% seen once. In addition, the sample was reused for a study of human thymus T cells.

The sample taken for sequencing was thymocytes. The receptors shown here come from a boy in the first two years of life with a congenital heart defect.

The chain links TRBV29-1 to TRBJ2-1; TRBD2 agrees at 10 bases. With V trimmed by 7 bases and J by 15 bases, 18 bases remained unmatched. Germline V gives CDR1 SQVTM, CDR2 ANQGSEA. The CDR3 totals 14 residues. For the CDR3, the DNA is TGCAGCGCCATCTTCAGCGGGAGGGCAATAGCGGGGTTCTTC. As protein: CSAIFSGRAIAGFF.

V is TRBV30 and J is TRBJ2-7; D is perhaps TRBD2 (5 bases). The CDR3 extends over 16 amino acids. Trimming cost V 2 bases and J 2 bases, with 19 bases left between them. In germline, CDR1 is GTSNPN, CDR2 SVGIG (reference sequence). This CDR3 is CAWSTRGGGITYEQYF. In DNA, the CDR3 is TGTGCCTGGAGTACCCGCGGTGGAGGTATTACCTACGAGCAGTACTTC.

This clone was seen once. V gene TRBV14 combines with J gene TRBJ2-7; D unresolved. V gave up 1 base and J gave up 3 bases, with 7 bases separating them. CDR1 and CDR2 (germline): SGHDN, FVKESK. The CDR3 extends over 13 amino acids. The CDR3 region is CASSQGPYYEQYF. The CDR3, as DNA: TGTGCCAGCAGCCAAGGGCCATACTACGAGCAGTACTTC.

The sample holds a few counts of this clone. The rearrangement links TRBV4-1 to TRBJ1-5, with D tentatively TRBD1 (5 bases). V was cut by 0 bases and J by 0 bases, with 18 bases left in between. The CDR3 contains 19 residues. The germline gives CDR1 MGHRA, CDR2 YSYEKL. DNA of the CDR3: TGCGCCAGCAGCCAAGAGAAAGGAGGAGGGGCATATAGCAATCAGCCCCAGCATTTT. Translation gives CASSQEKGGGAYSNQPQHF.

The chain joins TRBV9 to TRBJ2-1; a weak D match, TRBD2 (6 bases). The CDR3 is 15 amino acids. Germline values: CDR1 SGDLS, CDR2 YYNGEE. The V gene lost 0 bases and the J gene lost 6 bases, with 13 bases spanning the gap. The CDR3 spells CASSVETKAGNEQFF. For the CDR3, the DNA is TGTGCCAGCAGCGTAGAGACCAAAGCGGGCAATGAGCAGTTCTTC.

This sequence joins TRBV20-1 and TRBJ1-2; D not certain. Trimming removed 4 bases at V and 4 bases at J, with 4 bases between. Per the germline V gene, CDR1 is DFQATT and CDR2 is SNEGSKA (reference sequence). The CDR3 covers 10 residues. The CDR3 DNA reads TGCAGTGCTAACGGCTATGGCTACACCTTC. Translated: CSANGYGYTF.

The chain combines TRBV4-2 with TRBJ1-2; perhaps TRBD1 as D (6 bases). V lost 3 bases to trimming and J lost 3 bases, with 11 bases between them. CDR1 and CDR2 from the germline V gene are LGHNA and YNFKEQ. CDR3 length equals 14 residues. CDR3 loop: CASSHSDSDYGYTF. As DNA, the CDR3 is TGTGCCAGCAGCCATTCGGACAGCGACTATGGCTACACCTTC.

J is TRBJ1-6 and V is TRBV28; TRBD1 is a possible D gene (5 bases). CDR3 length equals 16 residues. Between the trimmed V and J ends, which lost 7 bases and 0 bases, there was a span of 13 bases. The germline gives CDR1 MDHEN, CDR2 SYDVKM. In DNA form, the CDR3 reads TGTGCCAGCACAGGGCCGCTGAGCTCCTATAATTCACCCCTCCACTTT. Translated: CASTGPLSSYNSPLHF.

V gene TRBV28 combines with J gene TRBJ1-3; maybe TRBD1 (5 bases). Deletions cut 5 bases from V and 4 bases from J, with 15 bases between. The germline V gene has CDR1 MDHEN and CDR2 SYDVKM. The CDR3 length is 15 residues. The CDR3: CASSTTGVNGNTIYF. CDR3 coding DNA: TGTGCCAGCAGTACCACGGGGGTTAACGGAAACACCATATATTTT.

V gene TRBV4-3 combines with J gene TRBJ1-6; D is undetermined. CDR3 length: 19 residues. CDR1 LGHNA and CDR2 YSLEER come from the germline V gene. The V end lost 0 bases, the J end lost 10 bases, and 25 bases lay between the germline ends. The CDR3 loop reads CASSQDPHDRGGLGSPLHF. The CDR3 bases are TGCGCCAGCAGCCAAGACCCCCATGACCGTGGAGGGCTTGGCTCACCCCTCCACTTT.

Written as DNA, the CDR3 is TGTGCCAGCCCGACCTTTGGGCAGGTAGGCGACGAGCAGTACTTC. Protein: CASPTFGQVGDEQYF. V and J are TRBV5-8 and TRBJ2-7, with D hard to call. Germline assignment: CDR1 SGHTS and CDR2 YDEGEE. V was trimmed by 7 bases and J by 5 bases, leaving 22 bases between them. CDR3 size: 15 residues.

The gene calls are TRBV4-3 and TRBJ2-1, with 8 nucleotides matching TRBD2. Germline CDR1 reads LGHNA; CDR2 reads YSLEER. Trimming at V came to 4 bases and at J to 6 bases, leaving 8 bases not matched to a gene. The CDR3 is made up of 15 amino acids. The CDR3 DNA reads TGCGCCAGCAGCCGACGGACTAGCAGCCGCAATGAGCAGTTCTTC. It specifies CASSRRTSSRNEQFF.

The chain is built from TRBV19 and TRBJ1-2; D unclear. Trimming took off 6 bases at V and 3 bases at J, with 14 bases between the two ends. CDR3 length equals 14 residues. Germline V gene lookup returns CDR1 LNHDA and CDR2 SQIVND (reference sequence). The CDR3 protein is CASRWRIGDYGYTF. In DNA form, the CDR3 reads TGTGCCAGTAGGTGGAGGATAGGAGACTATGGCTACACCTTC.

The genes are TRBV28 and TRBJ2-1, with 9 bases lining up with TRBD2. Per the germline V gene, CDR1 is MDHEN and CDR2 is SYDVKM. V lost 5 bases, J lost 8 bases, and 10 bases stayed unmatched. This CDR3 region has 15 residues. CDR3 loop: CASSPQRGASDEQFF. CDR3 bases: TGTGCCAGCAGTCCCCAGCGGGGGGCAAGTGATGAGCAGTTCTTC. Together with reference TRBV28 and TRBJ2-1, the CDR3 gives the full variable domain: DVKVTQSSRYLVKRTGEKVFLECVQDMDHENMFWYRQDPGLGLRLIYFSYDVKMKEKGDIPEGYSVSREKKERFSLILESASTNQTSMYLCASSPQRGASDEQFFGPGTRLTVL.

The rearrangement joins TRBV29-1 to TRBJ2-1; tentatively, D is TRBD1 (5 bases). Per germline, CDR1 SQVTM and CDR2 ANQGSEA. This CDR3 is 13 amino acids long. V was pared by 4 bases and J by 10 bases, with 17 bases between. Here the CDR3 reads CSVVEGRVREQFF. DNA for the CDR3: TGCAGCGTTGTTGAAGGCAGGGTAAGGGAGCAGTTCTTC.

The genes are TRBV28 and TRBJ1-5, with D maybe TRBD1 (6 bases). The CDR3 spans 15 residues. V was cut by 6 bases and J by 1 base, with 13 bases left in between. Germline values: CDR1 MDHEN, CDR2 SYDVKM. The CDR3 loop reads CASSIDRLSNQPQHF. The CDR3 nucleotides are TGTGCCAGCAGCATAGACAGGCTAAGCAATCAGCCCCAGCATTTT.

This clone appeared once. The CDR3 loop reads CASSQSRGTQETQYF. The CDR3 DNA is TGTGCCAGCAGCCAATCTCGGGGGACCCAAGAGACCCAGTACTTC. This chain uses TRBV14 with TRBJ2-5; D may be TRBD2 (6 bases). CDR3 length equals 15 residues. Germline V CDR1 and CDR2: SGHDN, FVKESK. Trimming shortened V by 2 bases and J by 1 base, and 11 bases separated the two germline ends.

The chain recombines TRBV2 with TRBJ1-1; D gene ambiguous. V was pared by 2 bases and J by 6 bases, with 13 bases between. CDR1 and CDR2 from the germline V gene are SNHLY and FYNNEI. CDR3 size: 14 residues. CDR3 in DNA: TGTGCCAGCAGTGAAAACACCCGGAGGTCTGAAGCTTTCTTT. It codes for CASSENTRRSEAFF.

The chain joins TRBV27 to TRBJ2-7; 15 bases align to TRBD2. CDR1 is MNHEY and CDR2 is SMNVEV in the germline V gene (reference sequence). The V segment lost 5 bases and the J segment 3 bases; nucleotides outside the gene matches: 14. The CDR3 totals 19 residues. The DNA of the CDR3 is TGTGCCAGCAGTCCCGATCGGACTAGCGGGAGGGCCGGTCTCTACGAGCAGTACTTC. Protein sequence: CASSPDRTSGRAGLYEQYF.

The chain carries TRBV9 and TRBJ1-1; tentative D call: TRBD1 (5 bases). Germline V lookup: CDR1 SGDLS, CDR2 YYNGEE. Trimming took off 2 bases at V and 6 bases at J, with 8 bases between the two ends. This CDR3 has 12 residues. The CDR3 spells CASSVGGAEAFF. DNA for the CDR3: TGTGCCAGCAGCGTGGGGGGAGCTGAAGCTTTCTTT. Full variable domain (outside the CDR3, taken from reference TRBV9 and TRBJ1-1): DSGVTQTPKHLITATGQRVTLRCSPRSGDLSVYWYQQSLDQGLQFLIQYYNGEERAKGNILERFSAQQFPDLHSELNLSSLELGDSALYFCASSVGGAEAFFGQGTRLTVV.

In this sample, this clone turned up once. The gene calls are TRBV15 and TRBJ1-5, with 10 bases identical to TRBD1. Germline V CDR1 and CDR2: LNHNV, YYDKDF (reference sequence). The V segment lost 1 base and the J segment 4 bases; nucleotides outside the gene matches: 4. This CDR3 is built from 16 residues. CDR3 nucleotide sequence: TGTGCCACCAGCAGAGTGGGACAGGGGAGAAATCAGCCCCAGCATTTT. It codes for CATSRVGQGRNQPQHF.

This chain connects TRBV4-3 to TRBJ2-4; 13 positions match TRBD2. Germline V gene lookup returns CDR1 LGHNA and CDR2 YSLEER. This CDR3 contains 15 residues. V was pared by 3 bases and J by 6 bases, with 2 bases of the junction left unmatched. CDR3 loop: CASSHGLAGVNIQYF. The CDR3 coding sequence is TGCGCCAGCAGCCACGGACTAGCGGGGGTAAACATTCAGTACTTC.

The rearrangement joins TRBV11-2 to TRBJ2-3; the match to TRBD2 covers 10 bases. With 2 bases clipped from V and 2 bases from J, the junction kept 7 bases outside the gene matches. Looked up from germline, CDR1 is SGHAT and CDR2 is FQNNGV. The CDR3 runs to 17 residues. CDR3 sequence reads: CASSLYLAGGNTDTQYF. CDR3 bases: TGTGCCAGCAGCTTATATTTAGCGGGGGGTAACACAGATACGCAGTATTTT.

The rearrangement joins TRBV20-1 to TRBJ1-1; D not certain. Germline-derived CDR1 and CDR2 are DFQATT and SNEGSKA (reference sequence). Trimming left V 4 bases short and J 6 bases short, with 9 bases between. The CDR3 is 11 residues long. The CDR3 DNA is TGCAGTGCTACCCCGGGTGCTGAAGCTTTCTTT. Protein sequence: CSATPGAEAFF.

This rearrangement joins TRBV5-1 to TRBJ1-2; TRBD1 aligns across 9 bases. The CDR3 totals 17 residues. The V gene's germline CDR1 is SGHRS and CDR2 YFSETQ. Trimming took 1 base from V and 0 from J; bases not matched to a gene: 7. CDR3 amino acids: CASSLSGDRVSNYGYTF. The CDR3 region has the DNA TGCGCCAGCAGCTTGTCGGGGGACAGGGTTTCTAACTATGGCTACACCTTC.

The chain has TRBV6-1 and TRBJ1-1, with 7 bases that match TRBD1. Per the germline V gene, CDR1 is MNHNS and CDR2 is SASEGT. The CDR3 has 15 residues. Trimming took 3 bases from V and 1 from J; bases not matched to a gene: 5. CDR3 sequence reads: CASSDRSGGNTEAFF. The DNA for the CDR3 is TGTGCCAGCAGTGATCGGTCAGGGGGGAACACTGAAGCTTTCTTT.

The V and J genes are TRBV7-9 and TRBJ1-1, with D possibly TRBD1 on 6 matching bases. The germline V gene has CDR1 SEHNR and CDR2 FQNEAQ (reference sequence). The V end lost 2 bases, the J end lost 0 bases, and 13 bases lay between the germline ends. This CDR3 is 16 amino acids long. Here the CDR3 DNA reads TGTGCCAGCAGCTTATTGGCCGACAGGTTGAACACTGAAGCTTTCTTT. The encoded protein is CASSLLADRLNTEAFF.

This sequence joins TRBV18 and TRBJ1-1; D call uncertain. The CDR3 extends over 16 amino acids. Trimming cost V 0 bases and J 7 bases, with 18 bases left between them. Germline V gives CDR1 KGHSH, CDR2 LQKENI. CDR3 nucleotides: TGTGCCAGCTCACCACCGATACGGAATGAGGTCGGTGAAGCTTTCTTT. Translating it yields CASSPPIRNEVGEAFF.

The CDR3 sequence: CASSFGTSGTSSYEQYF. The CDR3 nucleotides read TGTGCCAGCAGCTTTGGTACTAGCGGGACGAGCTCCTACGAGCAGTACTTC. V and J are TRBV5-4 and TRBJ2-7; TRBD2 agrees at 10 bases. This CDR3 region has 17 residues. Trimming at V came to 2 bases and at J to 0 bases, leaving 8 bases not matched to a gene. Looked up from germline, CDR1 is SGHNT and CDR2 is YYREEE (reference sequence).

V is TRBV29-1 and J is TRBJ2-7; TRBD1 might be the D (5 bases). With 4 bases removed from V and 5 bases from J, the gap between germline ends came to 12 bases. Germline-derived CDR1 and CDR2 are SQVTM and ANQGSEA. The CDR3 is 12 amino acids. The CDR3: CSVVGWGHEQYF. The DNA of the CDR3 is TGCAGCGTTGTTGGTTGGGGCCACGAGCAGTACTTC.